The T cell receptor (beta chain) described here comes from a study of Ad26.COV2.S vaccination and SARS-CoV-2 variants. V was clipped by 6 bases and J by 2 bases; unmatched bases: 8. This CDR3 is 15 amino acids long. Per the germline V gene, CDR1 is MNHEY and CDR2 is SVGEGT. Stated treatment: approximately 18 received Ad26.COV2.S at low or high dose, single or two shots; about 5 received placebo; per-sample allocation not given. Day 63 after the first vaccine or placebo injection was the time point for sampling. Clones were sequenced by immunoSEQ multiplex PCR, and TCRdb holds only the in-frame ones, with some missing. The table includes about 420,000 clones, 85% to 90% detected once. Points from the study as a whole: An underestimation of total T cell responses may have resulted from the TCR breadth and depth analyses.

This clone has only one observation. Its target is not known. This sample comprised peripheral blood, obtained in a trial of Ad26.COV2.S vaccine versus placebo. The receptor was isolated from a person between 18 and 59 years old who received the Ad26.COV2.S COVID-19 vaccine or a placebo. V and J are TRBV6-2 or TRBV6-3 and TRBJ2-5; TRBD1 matches at 8 bases. The CDR3 DNA is TGTGCCAGCAGCCCTGGACAGGGAGAGCAAGAGACCCAGTACTTC. Encoded protein: CASSPGQGEQETQYF.